The 22 T cell receptor beta chains in this list originate from one sample, sequenced in a study of vaccination effects on CD4 cells after COVID-19. Their recognized antigens are unknown. Profiling relied on immunoSEQ multiplex PCR, and the TCRdb table lists in-frame clones only, not all of them. The table includes more than 30,000 clones, around 70% detected once. ViraFEST assay sequencing came after antigen-specific CD4+ T cells were expanded with viral peptide pools. Culture proceeded for nine to ten days, and CD4+ T cells were then isolated. This sample comprised CD4+ T cells from PBMCs cultured with HCoV-229E spike peptides, obtained before COVID-19 vaccination. The receptors originated from a human donor who received a COVID-19 vaccine.

The gene calls are TRBV2 and TRBJ2-3, with 10 bases matching TRBD2. The CDR3 totals 15 residues. V dropped 5 bases and J dropped 4; count of bases not matched to a gene: 6. Germline V gene sequence: CDR1 SNHLY, CDR2 FYNNEI. CDR3 in amino acids: CASSRSGRGADTQYF. For the CDR3, the DNA is TGTGCCAGCAGTCGCAGCGGGAGGGGGGCAGATACGCAGTATTTT.

This clone came up a few times. The chain links TRBV29-1 to TRBJ1-4, with D tentatively TRBD1 (5 bases). Looked up from germline, CDR1 is SQVTM and CDR2 is ANQGSEA. The CDR3 totals 14 residues. V shed 6 bases and J shed 8 bases, with 19 bases lying between them. The CDR3 sequence is CSVRVGGGGEKLFF. The CDR3 coding sequence is TGCAGCGTCCGAGTCGGGGGTGGAGGGGAAAAACTGTTTTTT.

The chain joins TRBV7-5 to TRBJ1-6. TRBV7-5 is given as a pseudogene. This CDR3 has 16 amino acids. This chain's CDR3 is CARSLASGRHNSPLHF. CDR3 DNA: TGTGCCAGAAGCTTAGCATCGGGGAGGCATAATTCACCCCTCCACTTT.

This clone has more than one count but fewer than ten. CDR3 sequence: CASSQDSGFGNTIYF. In DNA form, the CDR3 reads TGCGCCAGCAGCCAAGACTCGGGGTTTGGAAACACCATATATTTT. The chain couples TRBV4-1 to TRBJ1-3; D remains unclear. There are 15 residues in the CDR3. Germline assignment: CDR1 MGHRA and CDR2 YSYEKL. V lost 0 bases to trimming and J lost 3 bases, with 9 bases between them.

The V gene is TRBV4-2, the J gene TRBJ2-2; no firm D call. Trimming stripped 1 base from V and 6 bases from J, with 12 bases between. Germline assignment: CDR1 LGHNA and CDR2 YNFKEQ. The CDR3 loop spans 15 amino acids. The CDR3, as DNA: TGTGCCAGCAGCCAAGGGGCGAACACCCCCGGGGAGCTGTTTTTT. Amino acids: CASSQGANTPGELFF.

This clone was detected only a few times. The CDR3 is CASSGGTGTYEQYF. The DNA of the CDR3 is TGTGCCAGCAGCGGCGGGACGGGGACCTACGAGCAGTACTTC. This chain connects TRBV9 to TRBJ2-7; tentative D call: TRBD2 (6 bases). This CDR3 contains 14 residues. Germline V CDR1 and CDR2: SGDLS, YYNGEE. Trimming cost V 3 bases and J 2 bases, with 12 bases left between them.

The chain links TRBV19 to TRBJ1-5; D gene ambiguous. Trimming took 3 bases from V and 4 from J, leaving 10 bases between them. The CDR3 covers 14 residues. CDR1 LNHDA and CDR2 SQIVND come from the germline V gene (reference sequence). The CDR3 protein is CASSIGVNNQPQHF. The DNA for the CDR3 is TGTGCCAGTAGTATCGGTGTCAATAATCAGCCCCAGCATTTT. Complete variable domain (other parts from reference TRBV19 and TRBJ1-5): DGGITQSPKYLFRKEGQNVTLSCEQNLNHDAMYWYRQDPGQGLRLIYYSQIVNDFQKGDIAEGYSVSREKKESFPLTVTSAQKNPTAFYLCASSIGVNNQPQHFGDGTRLSIL.

This clone came up a few times. The chain couples TRBV3-1 (or the pseudogene TRBV3-2) to TRBJ1-1; D is unclear. With 4 bases removed from V and 5 bases from J, the gap between germline ends came to 8 bases. The CDR3 has 12 residues. Germline V gene data show CDR1 as LGHDT and CDR2 as YNNKEL (reference sequence). The CDR3 here is CASSPWGTEAFF. In DNA form, the CDR3 reads TGTGCCAGCAGCCCGTGGGGTACTGAAGCTTTCTTT.

The chain joins TRBV4-3 to TRBJ2-5, with D unresolved. Germline assignment: CDR1 LGHNA and CDR2 YSLEER. The ends were cut back, 0 bases at V and 2 bases at J, with 10 bases in the middle. This CDR3 spans 15 amino acids. Here the CDR3 reads CASSQDYRLQETQYF. CDR3 DNA: TGCGCCAGCAGCCAAGATTACAGACTTCAAGAGACCCAGTACTTC.

The genes are TRBV5-5 and TRBJ1-2; 11 bases line up with TRBD1. The J segment lost 9 bases and the V segment lost 0 bases, leaving 10 bases of the junction unmatched. The CDR3 is 16 amino acids. CDR1 is SGHKS and CDR2 is YYEKEE in the germline V gene (reference sequence). The CDR3 sequence is CASSLGTLGQGASYTF. The CDR3 DNA reads TGTGCCAGCAGCTTGGGGACCCTAGGACAGGGGGCGAGCTACACCTTC.

The J gene is TRBJ2-1, the V gene TRBV12-5; TRBD2 agrees at 12 bases. CDR3 length equals 17 residues. V lost 4 bases and J lost 4; bases outside the gene matches: 8. Germline V CDR1 and CDR2: LGHNT, FRNRAP. The CDR3 DNA reads as TGTGCTAGTGGTTCCTCTAGCGGGAGGGCCTCATACAATGAGCAGTTCTTC. Amino acid sequence: CASGSSSGRASYNEQFF.

The CDR3 spells CASSNPRDGPYEQYF. The CDR3 nucleotides are TGTGCCAGCAGTAACCCGCGGGACGGGCCCTACGAGCAGTACTTC. The chain recombines TRBV6-5 with TRBJ2-7; D may be TRBD2 (6 bases). The CDR3 totals 15 residues. The germline V gene encodes CDR1 MNHEY and CDR2 SVGAGI. The V end lost 5 bases, the J end lost 2 bases, and 16 bases lay between the germline ends.

This CDR3 is CASSFQADTYGYTF. CDR3 nucleotides: TGTGCCAGCAGTTTTCAGGCCGACACCTATGGCTACACCTTC. This chain uses TRBV27 with TRBJ1-2; D gene uncertain. CDR1 and CDR2 from the germline V gene are MNHEY and SMNVEV (reference sequence). This CDR3 region has 14 residues. The V gene lost 3 bases and the J gene lost 4 bases, with 12 bases spanning the gap.

The chain recombines TRBV7-2 with TRBJ2-7, with TRBD2 as a possible D gene (6 bases). CDR3 length equals 13 residues. V dropped 6 bases and J dropped 3 bases, with 12 bases sitting between them. Germline loops: CDR1 SGHTA, CDR2 FQGNSA. CDR3 nucleotides: TGTGCCAGCAGGCCAGCGGGCGGCTACGAGCAGTACTTC. Its protein product is CASRPAGGYEQYF.

V gene TRBV2 combines with J gene TRBJ1-1; the D gene is possibly TRBD1 (5 bases). The CDR3 is 13 residues long. V was pared by 7 bases and J by 1 base, with 10 bases between. Germline V gives CDR1 SNHLY, CDR2 FYNNEI. CDR3 amino acids: CASTQGENTEAFF. The CDR3 DNA sequence: TGTGCCAGCACCCAAGGGGAGAACACTGAAGCTTTCTTT.

This sequence joins TRBV28 and TRBJ1-5; 7 nucleotides agree with TRBD1. The CDR3 is 15 amino acids. Losses at the gene ends were 5 bases for V and 6 bases for J; bases not matched to a gene: 10. Germline CDR1 MDHEN, CDR2 SYDVKM. In DNA form, the CDR3 reads TGTGCCAGCAGTCGAGCGGCGACAGGGCGTCAGCCCCAGCATTTT. Protein product: CASSRAATGRQPQHF.

This clone was picked up a small number of times. V and J are TRBV3-1 (or the pseudogene TRBV3-2) and TRBJ2-1, with TRBD2 matching over 11 bases. The CDR3 is made up of 15 amino acids. Germline CDR1 is LGHDT and CDR2 is YNNKEL (reference sequence). V shed 3 bases and J 3 bases; nucleotides not matched to a gene: 1. The CDR3 coding sequence is TGTGCCAGCAGCCATAGCGGGAGGGTCTACAATGAGCAGTTCTTC. It codes for CASSHSGRVYNEQFF.

This clone was observed a few times. The chain uses TRBV5-6 and TRBJ2-7; 8 bases are shared with TRBD2. V lost 0 bases, J lost 3 bases, and 2 bases stayed unmatched. Germline lookup yields CDR1 SGHDT and CDR2 YYEEEE. The CDR3 has 14 amino acids. CDR3 loop: CASSLAGGVYEQYF. CDR3 bases: TGTGCCAGCAGCTTGGCCGGGGGGGTCTACGAGCAGTACTTC.

The chain employs TRBV9 and TRBJ2-3; 7 bases fit TRBD2. V shed 0 bases and J 2 bases; nucleotides not matched to a gene: 6. This CDR3 comprises 16 residues. Germline CDR1 and CDR2: SGDLS and YYNGEE. The DNA for the CDR3 is TGTGCCAGCAGCGTAGACGGGGGGTCATACACAGATACGCAGTATTTT. This codes for CASSVDGGSYTDTQYF. The variable domain in full, with the rest retrieved from reference TRBV9 and TRBJ2-3, is DSGVTQTPKHLITATGQRVTLRCSPRSGDLSVYWYQQSLDQGLQFLIQYYNGEERAKGNILERFSAQQFPDLHSELNLSSLELGDSALYFCASSVDGGSYTDTQYFGPGTRLTVL.

This clone was recorded a few times. The chain couples TRBV3-1 (or the pseudogene TRBV3-2) to TRBJ1-3; TRBD1 might be the D (6 bases). The CDR3 contains 13 residues. The germline CDR1 and CDR2 sequences are LGHDT and YNNKEL (reference sequence). Trimming stripped 4 bases from V and 4 bases from J, with 8 bases between. This chain's CDR3 is CASSLTGGNTIYF. The CDR3 nucleotides are TGTGCCAGCAGCCTCACAGGGGGAAACACCATATATTTT.

This clone was observed a few times. The rearrangement joins TRBV29-1 to TRBJ2-1, with 7 bases lining up with TRBD1. Germline V gene sequence: CDR1 SQVTM, CDR2 ANQGSEA. J lost 4 bases, V lost 3 bases, and 6 bases had no gene match. CDR3 length: 14 amino acids. The CDR3 region has the DNA TGCAGCGTTGACAGGACAGGAACGTACAATGAGCAGTTCTTC. Translating gives CSVDRTGTYNEQFF.

This clone was counted between two and nine times. The rearrangement links TRBV5-6 to TRBJ2-7; TRBD1 agrees at 8 bases. V lost 4 bases to trimming and J lost 4 bases; unmatched junction nucleotides: 10. The CDR3 has 15 residues. CDR1 is SGHDT and CDR2 is YYEEEE in the germline V gene. The CDR3 spells CASSVGTGGGYEQYF. DNA of the CDR3: TGTGCCAGCAGCGTGGGGACAGGAGGGGGTTACGAGCAGTACTTC.